Here is one TCR beta chain with its context. This entry is derived from a study of Ad26.COV2.S vaccination and SARS-CoV-2 variants. The wider study: Within the COV1001 Ad26.COV2.S trial arm, the donor was enrolled. Recipients of Ad26.COV2.S got it intramuscularly, once or twice 56 days apart.

J gave up 2 bases and V 3 bases, and 3 bases lay outside the gene matches. The CDR3 length is 15 residues. Germline CDR1 is KGHSH and CDR2 is LQKENI. The repertoire was sequenced with immunoSEQ multiplex PCR; TCRdb's copy has only in-frame clones and lacks some. This table has hundreds of thousands of clones, around 89% appearing once. Treatment here: some 19 received Ad26.COV2.S at low or high dose, single or two shots; several received placebo; per-sample allocation not given. The investigators took samples on day 63 after the first vaccine or placebo injection. An 18-55-year-old adult in Boston served as donor.

The origin of this receptor is a person aged 18-60 years who received the Ad26.COV2.S COVID-19 vaccine or a placebo. The sample was peripheral blood, taken in a trial of Ad26.COV2.S vaccine versus placebo. The rearrangement links TRBV18 to TRBJ2-2; 7 positions match TRBD1. The CDR3 is CASSPPGGNTGELFF. The CDR3 DNA follows: TGTGCCAGCTCACCGCCAGGGGGTAACACCGGGGAGCTGTTTTTT.